The rows below give T cell receptor beta chains drawn from one sample of a study of identical twins. Using its own MiXCR run on the 5' RACE reads, TCRdb lists one record per CDR3 protein. The repertoire includes about 530,000 distinct CDR3 sequences, about a fifth of them detected once, and about 0.5% sits in the top ten. The same specimen was also included in a second study, on yellow fever vaccine responses in identical twins.

The sequencing input was CD4+ T cells sorted from blood. The origin of the receptors is a woman aged 18-29 years in good health. Both conserved end residues are part of each CDR3. The D gene is left open where the match is weak. The size of a clone is reported for some rows only, either as once, few or many, or as a class for expanded clones.

TRBJ1-1 | 17 | few | TRBV4-1 | - | CASSQFPSGDPRTEAFF | TGCGCCAGCAGCCAATTCCCTTCGGGAGACCCGAGGACTGAAGCTTTCTTT
TRBJ2-2 | 16 | - | TRBV18 | - | CASSPQLVSNTGELFF | TGTGCCAGCTCACCACAGCTAGTATCGAACACCGGGGAGCTGTTTTTT
TRBJ2-2 | 15 | few | TRBV9 | TRBD2 | CASSVAGGFPGELFF | TGTGCCAGCAGCGTAGCGGGAGGGTTTCCCGGGGAGCTGTTTTTT
TRBJ2-3 | 15 | - | TRBV3-1 | - | CASSQERVGPDTQYF | TGTGCCAGCAGCCAAGAGCGGGTGGGGCCAGATACGCAGTATTTT
TRBJ1-5 | 16 | - | TRBV4-1 | - | CASSQDGALIGQPQHF | TGCGCCAGCAGCCAAGATGGGGCACTAATCGGTCAGCCCCAGCATTTT
TRBJ2-3 | 16 | - | TRBV7-8 | - | CASSLRYEGRTDTQYF | TGTGCCAGCAGCTTGCGCTACGAGGGACGCACAGATACGCAGTATTTT
TRBJ2-1 | 14 | few | TRBV24-1 | - | CATRGAGGGGEQFF | TGTGCCACCAGGGGCGCAGGCGGGGGCGGTGAGCAGTTCTTC
TRBJ2-2 | 14 | few | TRBV12-3/TRBV12-4 | - | CASSTRLGTGELFF | TGTGCCAGCAGTACACGACTTGGCACCGGGGAGCTGTTTTTT
TRBJ2-5 | 12 | - | TRBV19 | - | CASSAEWGTQYF | TGTGCCAGTAGCGCCGAATGGGGGACCCAGTACTTC
TRBJ2-2 | 13 | - | TRBV7-9 | - | CASSLVPAGELFF | TGTGCCAGCAGCTTAGTTCCGGCCGGGGAGCTGTTTTTT
TRBJ1-2 | 17 | - | TRBV15 | TRBD1 | CATSRDGNRGTNYGYTF | TGTGCCACCAGCAGAGACGGAAACAGGGGAACTAACTATGGCTACACCTTC
TRBJ1-5 | 13 | many | TRBV12-3/TRBV12-4 | - | CASSWTDNQPQHF | TGTGCCAGCAGTTGGACGGACAATCAGCCCCAGCATTTT
TRBJ2-5 | 13 | many | TRBV12-3/TRBV12-4 | TRBD1 | CASSWTGAETQYF | TGTGCCAGCAGCTGGACAGGAGCAGAGACCCAGTACTTC
TRBJ2-5 | 13 | - | TRBV7-3 | - | CASSPAGKETQYF | TGTGCCAGCAGCCCGGCCGGGAAAGAGACCCAGTACTTC
TRBJ2-3 | 18 | - | TRBV12-3/TRBV12-4 | TRBD1 | CASCPDRVGFRGTDTQYF | TGTGCCAGCTGTCCGGACAGGGTGGGATTTCGAGGCACAGATACGCAGTATTTT
TRBJ1-5 | 14 | - | TRBV18 | - | CASSRGPYNQPQHF | TGTGCCAGCTCACGCGGACCGTACAATCAGCCCCAGCATTTT
TRBJ2-1 | 14 | few | TRBV3-1 | - | CASSHRRESHEQFF | TGTGCCAGCAGCCACCGACGGGAGTCCCATGAGCAGTTCTTC
TRBJ2-1 | 14 | once | TRBV14 | - | CASSPTAINNEQFF | TGTGCCAGCAGCCCGACAGCAATAAACAATGAGCAGTTCTTC
TRBJ1-5 | 15 | - | TRBV28 | TRBD1 | CASSPNRGGDQPQHF | TGTGCCAGCAGTCCGAACAGGGGAGGCGATCAGCCCCAGCATTTT
TRBJ2-7 | 14 | - | TRBV11-2 | - | CASSLGQTAYEQYF | TGTGCCAGCAGCTTAGGACAGACCGCCTACGAGCAGTACTTC
TRBJ2-1 | 16 | few | TRBV6-2/TRBV6-3 | TRBD2 | CASSYRPRGRADEQFF | TGTGCCAGCAGCTACCGACCACGCGGGAGGGCCGATGAGCAGTTCTTC
TRBJ1-1 | 12 | - | TRBV28 | - | CASTAARTEAFF | TGTGCCAGCACCGCGGCTAGGACTGAAGCTTTCTTT
TRBJ1-2 | 16 | many | TRBV28 | TRBD1 | CASSSPSGTGVWGYTF | TGTGCCAGCAGTTCCCCCTCCGGGACAGGGGTTTGGGGCTACACCTTC
TRBJ2-2 | 12 | - | TRBV6-5 | - | CASSYAGGELFF | TGTGCCAGCAGTTACGCAGGCGGGGAGCTGTTTTTT
TRBJ2-3 | 15 | - | TRBV29-1 | - | CSVGYLAGLQDTQYF | TGCAGCGTTGGATATCTTGCGGGGCTGCAGGATACGCAGTATTTT
TRBJ2-1 | 14 | - | TRBV27 | - | CASSLGGPHNEQFF | TGTGCCAGCAGTTTGGGGGGCCCCCACAATGAGCAGTTCTTC
TRBJ2-1 | 18 | - | TRBV14 | TRBD2 | CASSEGLAGGLRNNEQFF | TGTGCCAGCAGCGAGGGACTAGCGGGGGGGCTGAGGAACAATGAGCAGTTCTTC
TRBJ2-5 | 14 | - | TRBV10-2 | - | CASRQGTIQETQYF | TGCGCCAGCAGGCAGGGGACAATACAAGAGACCCAGTACTTC
TRBJ1-2 | 13 | - | TRBV5-1 | - | CASSSDTNYGYTF | TGCGCCAGCAGCTCGGACACTAACTATGGCTACACCTTC
TRBJ2-3 | 14 | many | TRBV12-3/TRBV12-4 | TRBD1 | CASSPTGVTDTQYF | TGTGCCAGCAGTCCCACAGGGGTCACAGATACGCAGTATTTT
TRBJ2-2 | 18 | - | TRBV24-1 | TRBD2 | CATSEPSGSALNTGELFF | TGTGCCACCAGTGAACCTAGCGGGAGCGCCCTGAACACCGGGGAGCTGTTTTTT
TRBJ2-3 | 14 | few | TRBV11-1 | - | CASSGGYPTDTQYF | TGTGCCAGCAGCGGGGGCTACCCAACGGATACGCAGTATTTT
TRBJ2-7 | 15 | few | TRBV5-1 | TRBD1 | CASSLSETGKYEQYF | TGCGCCAGCAGCTTGTCGGAGACAGGGAAATACGAGCAGTACTTC
TRBJ2-7 | 15 | - | TRBV11-2 | TRBD2 | CASSFGGGGWYEQYF | TGTGCCAGCAGCTTTGGTGGCGGGGGGTGGTACGAGCAGTACTTC
TRBJ2-1 | 16 | few | TRBV7-3 | - | CASSASGLNGDNEQFF | TGTGCCAGCAGCGCGTCCGGACTAAATGGGGACAATGAGCAGTTCTTC
TRBJ1-6 | 13 | many | TRBV3-1 | - | CASSQMRSSPLHF | TGTGCCAGCAGCCAGATGAGGAGTTCACCCCTCCACTTT
TRBJ1-1 | 14 | - | TRBV24-1 | - | CATRSRTMNTEAFF | TGTGCCACCAGGTCCAGAACCATGAACACTGAAGCTTTCTTT
TRBJ1-2 | 15 | - | TRBV5-1 | TRBD1 | CASSLNGDRDYGYTF | TGCGCCAGCAGCTTGAATGGGGACAGGGACTATGGCTACACCTTC
TRBJ2-1 | 14 | - | TRBV20-1 | - | CSASPPGLGGEQFF | TGCAGTGCTAGCCCACCAGGACTAGGGGGCGAGCAGTTCTTC
TRBJ1-6 | 14 | few | TRBV25-1 | TRBD1 | CASRKDRDNSPLHF | TGTGCCAGCAGAAAGGACAGGGACAATTCACCCCTCCACTTT
TRBJ1-3 | 18 | - | TRBV5-1 | - | CASSHGRQTQLSGNTIYF | TGCGCCAGCAGCCACGGACGGCAAACTCAACTCTCTGGAAACACCATATATTTT
TRBJ2-5 | 16 | - | TRBV20-1 | TRBD2 | CSATDMREGLRETQYF | TGCAGTGCTACCGATATGCGGGAGGGCTTGAGGGAGACCCAGTACTTC
TRBJ2-1 | 15 | few | TRBV12-3/TRBV12-4 | - | CASSLSARSNNEQFF | TGTGCCAGCAGTTTATCAGCCAGGTCCAACAATGAGCAGTTCTTC
TRBJ2-7 | 12 | few | TRBV3-1 | - | CASSQYGDEQYF | TGTGCCAGCAGCCAATATGGGGACGAGCAGTACTTC
TRBJ2-3 | 14 | few | TRBV7-9 | - | CASSLNVFTDTQYF | TGTGCCAGCAGCCTCAATGTATTCACAGATACGCAGTATTTT
TRBJ2-7 | 16 | - | TRBV12-3/TRBV12-4 | - | CASKMNGAYAWDEQYF | TGTGCCAGCAAAATGAACGGGGCGTACGCCTGGGACGAGCAGTACTTC
TRBJ2-1 | 15 | - | TRBV20-1 | TRBD1 | CSGEWDRDSYNEQFF | TGCAGTGGCGAATGGGACAGGGACTCCTACAATGAGCAGTTCTTC